The 10 T cell receptor beta chains below all came from one sample that was sequenced in a study of T cells in Graves' hyperthyroidism and ophthalmopathy. Amplified regions were TCR beta CDR3 sequences from RNA transcripts. A first-round RT-PCR of the TCR CDR3 used the HTBI primer set. TCRdb reprocessed the multiplex PCR reads with MiXCR, giving one entry per CDR3 protein. The data hold about half a million distinct CDR3 sequences, with about 20% observed a single time. Sequencing was done on a sample of blood. The receptors derive from a woman aged 65 to 85 with Graves' ophthalmopathy.

This clonotype was counted a single time. The chain couples TRBV7-3 to TRBJ2-7; TRBD1 or TRBD2 may be the D gene (5 bases each). CDR3 length equals 15 residues. Germline assignment: CDR1 SGHTA and CDR2 FQGTGA. V lost 6 bases and J lost 3, with 18 bases in between. CDR3 in amino acids: CASSLGDGAIYEQYF. The DNA of the CDR3 is TGTGCCAGCAGTCTCGGGGACGGAGCAATCTACGAGCAGTACTTC.

V usage is TRBV7-9 and J usage is TRBJ2-7; TRBD2 might be the D (6 bases). Trimming left V 5 bases short and J 5 bases short, with 16 bases between. Germline CDR1 and CDR2: SEHNR and FQNEAQ (reference sequence). This CDR3 is 14 amino acids long. The CDR3 is CASSTPGLSNEQYF. CDR3 bases: TGTGCCAGCAGCACCCCGGGACTCTCAAACGAGCAGTACTTC.

As to this clonotype: The junction differs from germline at one of its ends, possibly a read error. The rearrangement links TRBV28 to TRBJ2-5; 11 bases line up with TRBD2. Germline V gene data show CDR1 as MDHEN and CDR2 as SYDVKM. The CDR3 runs 16 residues. The CDR3 region is CASSQLLAGAEETQYF. In DNA, the CDR3 is TGCGCCAGCAGCCAACTACTAGCGGGAGCCGAAGAGACCCAGTACTTC.

The chain links TRBV5-1 to TRBJ2-3, with TRBD1 identical over 11 bases. The germline CDR1 and CDR2 sequences are SGHRS and YFSETQ. Germline trimming cut 5 bases from V and 7 bases from J; bases unmatched to any gene: 6. CDR3 length: 14 amino acids. Here the CDR3 reads CASRAGTGGNTQYF. The CDR3 bases are TGCGCCAGCAGGGCCGGGACAGGGGGGAATACGCAGTATTTT.

This clonotype was counted between two and nine times. The chain carries TRBV6-2 or TRBV6-3 and TRBJ2-3; 13 nucleotides agree with TRBD2. V was clipped by 1 base and J by 4 bases; unmatched bases: 8. This CDR3 spans 18 amino acids. Germline values: CDR1 MNHEY, CDR2 SVGEGT. CDR3 region: CASSYYGLAGAGSDTQYF. CDR3 bases: TGTGCCAGCAGTTACTACGGACTAGCGGGAGCGGGGTCAGATACGCAGTATTTT.

The table lists this clonotype with a few counts. The rearrangement links TRBV12-3 or TRBV12-4 to TRBJ1-1; D may be TRBD1 (6 bases). The CDR3 extends over 17 amino acids. The V gene lost 6 bases and the J gene lost 1 base, with 21 bases spanning the gap. CDR3 coding DNA: TGTGCCAGCAGCTTCAGGAGGGGGGGACCCTCGAACACTGAAGCTTTCTTT. This encodes CASSFRRGGPSNTEAFF.

This clonotype was detected ten times or more. The rearrangement links TRBV6-2 or TRBV6-3 to TRBJ2-5, with TRBD2 matching over 8 bases. The ends lost 6 bases at V and 6 bases at J; junction bases unmatched: 12. The CDR3 extends over 15 amino acids. Germline CDR1 reads MNHEY; CDR2 reads SVGEGT. CDR3 nucleotide sequence: TGTGCCAGCAGAAGGCGGGAGGTACCAGAGAAGACCCAGTACTTC. Protein sequence: CASRRREVPEKTQYF.

V is TRBV5-1 and J is TRBJ2-1, with 8 bases identical to TRBD2. There are 15 residues in the CDR3. Germline-derived CDR1 and CDR2 are SGHRS and YFSETQ. The V gene end was trimmed by 5 bases and the J gene end by 5 bases; junction bases not matched to a gene: 9. As DNA, the CDR3 is TGCGCCAGCAGTCCAGGGGCGGGAGGAAACAATGAGCAGTTCTTC. Amino acid sequence: CASSPGAGGNNEQFF.

The rearrangement uses TRBV10-3 and TRBJ1-2; D is ambiguous. Trimming cost V 0 bases and J 7 bases, with 12 bases left between them. The germline V gene encodes CDR1 ENHRY and CDR2 SYGVKD. The CDR3 loop spans 14 amino acids. The CDR3 DNA follows: TGTGCCATCAGTGAGTCGATGGGGAGAGGTGGCTACACCTTC. As protein: CAISESMGRGGYTF.

The rearrangement uses TRBV7-3 and TRBJ2-1; 10 bases align to TRBD2. The CDR3 length is 18 residues. Losses at the gene ends were 0 bases for V and 7 bases for J; bases not matched to a gene: 12. CDR1 and CDR2 (germline): SGHTA, FQGTGA. The CDR3 here is CASSLTGILAGGKNEQFF. CDR3 DNA sequence: TGTGCCAGCAGCTTAACGGGGATTTTAGCGGGAGGAAAGAATGAGCAGTTCTTC. Complete variable domain (other parts from reference TRBV7-3 and TRBJ2-1): GAGVSQTPSNKVTEKGKYVELRCDPISGHTALYWYRQSLGQGPEFLIYFQGTGAADDSGLPNDRFFAVRPEGSVSTLKIQRTERGDSAVYLCASSLTGILAGGKNEQFFGPGTRLTVL.